The rows below give T cell receptor beta chains drawn from one sample of a study of T cell responses to AZD1222 COVID-19 vaccine. Using immunoSEQ multiplex PCR, the repertoire was profiled, and TCRdb retains in-frame clones only, with some absent. Of 130,000 to 150,000 clones in the sample, approximately 88% were seen once. This specimen was peripheral blood, taken on day 0 of AZD1222 vaccination. These receptors all come from an adult in good health. The CDR3 runs from the conserved cysteine through the conserved F or W. The D gene is left open where the match is weak. Clone sizes are given selectively: once, few, many, or a class where the clone is expanded.

TRBJ1-5 | TRBD1 | NA | TRBV19 | CASGTGGRSNQPQHF | TGTGCCAGTGGGACAGGGGGTCGGAGCAATCAGCCCCAGCATTTT
TRBJ1-6 | NA | NA | TRBV9 | CASSVDVGSSYNSPLHF | TGTGCCAGCAGCGTAGACGTGGGGAGCTCCTATAATTCACCCCTCCACTTT
TRBJ1-3 | NA | NA | TRBV5-6 | CASSFRNTIYF | TGTGCCAGCAGCTTCAGAAACACCATATATTTT
TRBJ1-5 | NA | NA | TRBV4-2 | CASSQGGGYQPQHF | TGTGCCAGCAGCCAAGGGGGGGGTTATCAGCCCCAGCATTTT
TRBJ1-6 | NA | NA | TRBV6-5 | CASSYTTSPGNSPLHF | TGTGCCAGCAGCTACACAACATCCCCAGGGAATTCACCCCTCCACTTT
TRBJ1-3 | NA | NA | TRBV12-3/TRBV12-4 | CASSLWENTIYF | TGTGCCAGCAGTTTGTGGGAAAACACCATATATTTT
TRBJ1-6 | TRBD1 | NA | TRBV2 | CASTGQGPASLHF | TGTGCCAGCACAGGACAGGGACCGGCTAGCCTCCACTTT
TRBJ2-7 | NA | NA | TRBV2 | CASSDRVYEQYF | TGTGCCAGCAGTGACAGGGTCTACGAGCAGTACTTC
TRBJ1-1 | NA | NA | TRBV19 | CASRNQVGRGTEAFF | TGTGCCAGTAGGAATCAGGTCGGGAGGGGCACTGAAGCTTTCTTT
TRBJ1-5 | NA | NA | TRBV27 | CASGSSDRINQPQHF | TGTGCCAGCGGGTCTTCGGACAGAATCAATCAGCCCCAGCATTTT
TRBJ2-7 | NA | few | TRBV2 | CASRDFYEQYF | TGTGCCAGCCGGGATTTCTACGAGCAGTACTTC
TRBJ2-5 | NA | NA | TRBV3-1/TRBV3-2 | CASSLPEGYQETQYF | TGTGCCAGCAGCCTCCCCGAGGGCTATCAAGAGACCCAGTACTTC
TRBJ1-3 | NA | once | TRBV21-1 | CASSEPSVERNTIYF | TGTGCCAGCAGCGAACCCTCTGTGGAGAGGAACACCATATATTTT
TRBJ2-3 | TRBD2 | once | TRBV6-4 | CASSELAGAPDTQYF | TGTGCCAGCAGTGAACTAGCGGGGGCCCCAGATACGCAGTATTTT
TRBJ2-5 | TRBD2 | NA | TRBV9 | CASSVGLAGGSGETQYF | TGTGCCAGCAGCGTAGGACTAGCGGGGGGATCGGGAGAGACCCAGTACTTC
TRBJ1-2 | NA | NA | TRBV7-2 | CASSLGQPGTYGYTF | TGTGCCAGCAGCTTAGGGCAGCCCGGGACTTATGGCTACACCTTC
TRBJ1-2 | TRBD1 | NA | TRBV5-1 | CASSWTGSNYGYTF | TGCGCCAGCAGCTGGACAGGGTCAAACTATGGCTACACCTTC
TRBJ2-7 | NA | NA | TRBV29-1 | CSVEGLGNEQYF | TGCAGCGTTGAAGGTCTGGGCAACGAGCAGTACTTC
TRBJ1-1 | NA | NA | TRBV6-5 | CASSYSWRVRAEAFF | TGTGCCAGCAGTTACTCGTGGCGGGTGAGAGCTGAAGCTTTCTTT
TRBJ2-3 | NA | NA | TRBV7-2 | CASSTRRTDTQYF | TGTGCCAGCAGTACGAGGCGGACAGATACGCAGTATTTT
TRBJ2-3 | TRBD2 | NA | TRBV30 | CASLVSGAGDTQYF | TGTGCCTCCCTGGTTAGCGGGGCGGGAGATACGCAGTATTTT
TRBJ2-5 | NA | NA | TRBV6-2/TRBV6-3 | CASSPFGGTQYF | TGTGCCAGCAGCCCATTTGGCGGGACCCAGTACTTC
TRBJ2-7 | NA | NA | TRBV6-5 | CASRAAYEQYF | TGTGCCAGCAGGGCCGCATACGAGCAGTACTTC
TRBJ2-1 | TRBD1 | once | TRBV6-5 | CATTGTASYNEQFF | TGTGCCACCACTGGGACAGCCTCCTACAATGAGCAGTTCTTC
TRBJ1-1 | NA | NA | TRBV5-1 | CASSFQGSNTEAFF | TGCGCCAGCAGCTTTCAGGGTTCGAACACTGAAGCTTTCTTT
TRBJ2-7 | TRBD2 | NA | TRBV29-1 | CSVAGLALNEQYF | TGCAGCGTTGCGGGACTAGCGCTGAACGAGCAGTACTTC
TRBJ1-3 | NA | few | TRBV2 | CASREQVSTNSGNTIYF | TGTGCCAGCAGAGAACAGGTTTCGACAAACTCTGGAAACACCATATATTTT
TRBJ2-3 | NA | NA | TRBV5-6 | CASSFVRASDTQYF | TGTGCCAGCAGCTTCGTCAGGGCGAGCGATACGCAGTATTTT
TRBJ2-2 | TRBD1 | NA | TRBV11-3 | CASSSTWDRGTGELFF | TGTGCCAGCAGCTCTACTTGGGACAGGGGCACCGGGGAGCTGTTTTTT
TRBJ2-7 | NA | NA | TRBV9 | CASSGEVQGYEQYF | TGTGCCAGCAGCGGAGAGGTGCAGGGCTACGAGCAGTACTTC
TRBJ1-1 | NA | NA | TRBV6-5 | CASTFDTNTEAFF | TGTGCCAGCACTTTTGACACCAACACTGAAGCTTTCTTT
TRBJ2-7 | NA | NA | TRBV3-1/TRBV3-2 | CASSQVWGSYEQYF | TGTGCCAGCAGCCAGGTGTGGGGGAGCTACGAGCAGTACTTC
TRBJ1-1 | NA | NA | TRBV6-1 | CASSEWALNTEAFF | TGTGCCAGCAGTGAATGGGCTTTGAACACTGAAGCTTTCTTT
TRBJ1-5 | TRBD1 | NA | TRBV5-8 | CASSSGTAESGQPQHF | TGTGCCAGCAGCTCCGGGACAGCGGAGAGCGGTCAGCCCCAGCATTTT
TRBJ1-2 | NA | NA | TRBV19 | CASTSSTGGTYGYTF | TGTGCCAGTACCAGCTCGACGGGGGGTACATATGGCTACACCTTC
TRBJ2-2 | NA | NA | TRBV7-2 | CASSFFGQGKTGELFF | TGTGCCAGCAGCTTCTTCGGGCAGGGAAAGACCGGGGAGCTGTTTTTT
TRBJ1-6 | NA | NA | TRBV25-1 | CASSPGAYNSPLHF | TGTGCCAGCAGTCCCGGGGCCTATAATTCACCCCTCCACTTT